This note documents a single TCR beta chain sequence. The antigen is not known. TCRdb reanalysed the RT-PCR reads using MiXCR and keeps one entry per CDR3 protein. The table lists about 520,000 distinct CDR3 sequences, about 25% of them singletons. The sample comes from a study of response to subunit inactivated influenza vaccine. Study conclusions and caveats: The authors proposed limited new T cell recruitment per seasonal influenza vaccination.

The CDR3 sequence is 16 residues long. J was trimmed by 6 bases and V by 4 bases; bases with no gene match: 10. The germline gives CDR1 SGHNT, CDR2 YYREEE (reference sequence). This sample comprised CD4+ T cells sorted from PBMCs, obtained 4 to 6 days after vaccination. The V call is TRBV5-4, the J call TRBJ1-6, with TRBD1 identical over 7 bases. The sequence was collected from a man aged 45-60 years who received an inactivated influenza vaccine. As DNA, the CDR3 is TGTGCCAGCAGCCGATCGGGACAGAGTCTTAATTCACCCCTCCACTTT. This gives the protein CASSRSGQSLNSPLHF.